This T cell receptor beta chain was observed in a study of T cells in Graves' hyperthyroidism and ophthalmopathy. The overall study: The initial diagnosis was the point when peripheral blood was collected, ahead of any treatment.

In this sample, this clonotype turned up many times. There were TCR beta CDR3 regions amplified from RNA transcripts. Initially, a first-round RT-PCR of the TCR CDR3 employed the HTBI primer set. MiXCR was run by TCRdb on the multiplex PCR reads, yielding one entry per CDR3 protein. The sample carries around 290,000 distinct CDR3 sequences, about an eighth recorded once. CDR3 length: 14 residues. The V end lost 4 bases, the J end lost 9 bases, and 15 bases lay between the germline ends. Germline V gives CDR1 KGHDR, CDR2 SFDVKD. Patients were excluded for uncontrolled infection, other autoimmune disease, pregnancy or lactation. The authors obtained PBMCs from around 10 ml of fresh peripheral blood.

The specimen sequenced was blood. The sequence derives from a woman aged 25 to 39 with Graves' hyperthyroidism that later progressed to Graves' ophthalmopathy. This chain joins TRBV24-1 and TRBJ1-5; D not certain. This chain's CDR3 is CATSDSTDYGPQHF. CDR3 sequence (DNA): TGTGCCACCAGTGACTCGACGGACTATGGGCCCCAGCATTTT.